This T cell receptor (beta chain) was identified in a study of cytomegalovirus exposure and HLA in healthy donors. Points from the study as a whole: A later analysis linked a missense DCLRE1C variant to TCR beta V- and J-gene trimming. Common viral pathogens seemed to be connected with several of the most significant clusters, according to a later analysis. Researchers reported from a later analysis that most CMV-associated TCR beta chains appeared HLA-restricted.

CDR3 length equals 14 residues. The V gene's germline CDR1 is SGHRS and CDR2 YFSETQ. Trimming cost V 4 bases and J 5 bases, with 15 bases left between them. Remarks on this clone: The antigen remains undetermined.

60 Vbeta and 13 Jbeta primers were used in PCR. TCRdb's copy holds only in-frame clones and misses some; the assay was immunoSEQ multiplex PCR. There are 150,000 to 200,000 clones in the sample; around 80% occur only once, and roughly 13% lies in the top ten. The sequencing input was PBMCs. The sequence derives from a woman aged 45-60 years in good health and CMV-seropositive. The genes are TRBV5-1 and TRBJ1-1; D is unclear. CDR3 protein: CASSPPGLWTEAFF. The CDR3 nucleotides are TGCGCCAGCAGCCCGCCGGGGTTGTGGACTGAAGCTTTCTTT.